This T cell receptor (beta chain) was profiled in a study of technical replicates of blood from a handful of donors. This CDR3 is built from 16 residues. Germline assignment: CDR1 WNHNN and CDR2 SYGVQD (reference sequence). The germline V and J ends were trimmed by 0 bases and 4 bases, with 15 bases remaining between them. Repertoires were generated with immunoSEQ multiplex PCR, while TCRdb's copy carries only in-frame clones and drops some. This sample carries 75,000 to 95,000 clones, under 95% of them seen once, and the ten largest clones take approximately 0.27%. The source is a human donor in good health. The gene calls are TRBV10-1 and TRBJ1-1, with D possibly matching TRBD1 (6 bases). The sample consisted of T cells isolated from PBMCs. DNA for the CDR3: TGCGCCAGCAGTGAGTCTCGGGTAGGACAGATCACTGAAGCTTTCTTT. Translation: CASSESRVGQITEAFF.